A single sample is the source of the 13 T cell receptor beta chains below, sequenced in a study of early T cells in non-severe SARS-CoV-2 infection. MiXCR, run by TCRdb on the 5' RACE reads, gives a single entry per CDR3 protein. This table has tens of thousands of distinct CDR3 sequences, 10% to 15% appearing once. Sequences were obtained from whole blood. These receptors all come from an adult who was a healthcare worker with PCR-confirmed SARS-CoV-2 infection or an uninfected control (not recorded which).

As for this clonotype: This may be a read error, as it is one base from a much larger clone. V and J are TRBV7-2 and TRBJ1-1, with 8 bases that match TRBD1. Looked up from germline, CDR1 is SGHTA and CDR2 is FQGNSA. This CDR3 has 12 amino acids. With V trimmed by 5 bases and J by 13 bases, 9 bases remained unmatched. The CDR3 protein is CASSPRTGSVFF. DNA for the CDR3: TGTGCCAGCAGCCCACGGACAGGGTCGGTTTTCTTT.

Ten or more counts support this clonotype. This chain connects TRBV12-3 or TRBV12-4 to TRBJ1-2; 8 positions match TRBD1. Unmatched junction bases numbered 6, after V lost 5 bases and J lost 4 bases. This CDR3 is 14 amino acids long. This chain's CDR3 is CASSDTDRGYGYTF. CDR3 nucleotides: TGTGCCAGCAGTGATACCGACAGGGGCTATGGCTACACCTTC.

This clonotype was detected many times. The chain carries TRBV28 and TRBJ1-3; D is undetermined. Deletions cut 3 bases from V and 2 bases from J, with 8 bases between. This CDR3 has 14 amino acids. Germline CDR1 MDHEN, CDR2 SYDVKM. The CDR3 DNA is TGTGCCAGCAGTTTCACCGCCGCTGGAAACACCATATATTTT. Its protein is CASSFTAAGNTIYF.

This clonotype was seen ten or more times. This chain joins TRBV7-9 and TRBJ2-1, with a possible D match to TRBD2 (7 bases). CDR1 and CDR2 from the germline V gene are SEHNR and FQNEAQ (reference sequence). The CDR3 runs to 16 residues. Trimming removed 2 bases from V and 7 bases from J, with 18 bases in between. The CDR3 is CASSLRPGGAWNEQFF. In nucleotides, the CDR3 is TGTGCCAGCAGCTTAAGACCGGGGGGCGCGTGGAATGAGCAGTTCTTC.

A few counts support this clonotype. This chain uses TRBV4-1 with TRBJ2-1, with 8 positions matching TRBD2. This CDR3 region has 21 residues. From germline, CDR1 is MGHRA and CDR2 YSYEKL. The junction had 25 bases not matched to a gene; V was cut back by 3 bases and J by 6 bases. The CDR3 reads CASSHSLPGQVSGRGFNEQFF. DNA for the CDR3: TGCGCCAGCAGCCACAGCCTACCGGGACAAGTAAGCGGGAGAGGGTTCAATGAGCAGTTCTTC.

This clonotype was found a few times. The DNA for the CDR3 is TGTGCCAGCAGCGGACAGGGGGCATCCTACGAGCAGTACTTC. This gives the protein CASSGQGASYEQYF. J is TRBJ2-7 and V is TRBV2; TRBD1 agrees at 11 bases. Looked up from germline, CDR1 is SNHLY and CDR2 is FYNNEI. Trimming at V came to 6 bases and at J to 1 base, leaving 2 bases not matched to a gene. There are 14 residues in the CDR3.

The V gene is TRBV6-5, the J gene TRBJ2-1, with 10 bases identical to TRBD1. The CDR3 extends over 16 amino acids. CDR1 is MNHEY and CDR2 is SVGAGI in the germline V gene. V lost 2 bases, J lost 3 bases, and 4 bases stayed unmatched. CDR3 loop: CASSYGDRGGYNEQFF. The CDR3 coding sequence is TGTGCCAGCAGTTACGGGGACAGGGGAGGCTACAATGAGCAGTTCTTC.

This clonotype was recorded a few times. The CDR3 sequence: CASSLEGVYGYTF. The CDR3 DNA sequence: TGTGCCAGCAGTTTGGAGGGGGTCTATGGCTACACCTTC. The V gene is TRBV28, the J gene TRBJ1-2; maybe TRBD1 (6 bases). V was trimmed by 3 bases and J by 4 bases, leaving 9 bases between them. The CDR3 is 13 amino acids. Germline V gene data show CDR1 as MDHEN and CDR2 as SYDVKM.

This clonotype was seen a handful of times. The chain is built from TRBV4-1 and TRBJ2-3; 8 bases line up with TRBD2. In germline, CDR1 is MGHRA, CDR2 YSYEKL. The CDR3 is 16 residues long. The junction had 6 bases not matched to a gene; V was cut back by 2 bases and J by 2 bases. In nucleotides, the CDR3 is TGCGCCAGCAGCCAACTTAGCGGGGAGACCACAGATACGCAGTATTTT. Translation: CASSQLSGETTDTQYF.

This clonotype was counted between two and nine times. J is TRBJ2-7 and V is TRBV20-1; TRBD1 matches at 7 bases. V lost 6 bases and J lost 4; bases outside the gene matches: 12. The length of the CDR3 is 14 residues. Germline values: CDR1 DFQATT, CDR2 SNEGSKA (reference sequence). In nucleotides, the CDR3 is TGCAGTGCCAGCGTTCCGACAGGGCGGTACGAGCAGTACTTC. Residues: CSASVPTGRYEQYF.

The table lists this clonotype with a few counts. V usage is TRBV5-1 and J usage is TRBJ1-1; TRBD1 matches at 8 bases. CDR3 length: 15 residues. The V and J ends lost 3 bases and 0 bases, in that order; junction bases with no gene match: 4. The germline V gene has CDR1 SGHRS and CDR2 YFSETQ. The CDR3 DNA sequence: TGCGCCAGCAGCTCCCAGGACAGGGTGAACACTGAAGCTTTCTTT. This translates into CASSSQDRVNTEAFF. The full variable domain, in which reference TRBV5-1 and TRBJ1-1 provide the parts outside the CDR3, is KAGVTQTPRYLIKTRGQQVTLSCSPISGHRSVSWYQQTPGQGLQFLFEYFSETQRNKGNFPGRFSGRQFSNSRSEMNVSTLELGDSALYLCASSSQDRVNTEAFFGQGTRLTVV.

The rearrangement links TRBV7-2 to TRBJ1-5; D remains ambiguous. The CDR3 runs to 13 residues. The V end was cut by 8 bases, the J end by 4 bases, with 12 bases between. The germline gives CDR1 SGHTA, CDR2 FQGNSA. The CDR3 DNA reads TGTGCCAGCGGTCTCCGGATGAATCAGCCCCAGCATTTT. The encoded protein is CASGLRMNQPQHF.

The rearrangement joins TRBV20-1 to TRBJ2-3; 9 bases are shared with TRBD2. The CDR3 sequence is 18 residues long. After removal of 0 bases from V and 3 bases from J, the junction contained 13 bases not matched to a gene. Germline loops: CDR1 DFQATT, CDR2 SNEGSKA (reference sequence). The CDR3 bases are TGCAGTGCTAGAGATCAGCGAACTAGCGGGTCTGTGACAGATACGCAGTATTTT. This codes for CSARDQRTSGSVTDTQYF.